This entry features one TCR beta chain sequence. What antigen it recognizes has not been identified. No much larger clonotype is one base removed from it; base qualities were not supplied. The source of the sample is a study of blood T cells in healthy people across ages (dated by TCRdb to the mid-2010s). About the study as a whole: In model experiments, roughly one uniquely barcoded TCR beta cDNA molecule per two T cells was captured by template switching. Using deep sequencing normalized with unique cDNA molecular identifiers, the study measured how TCR beta repertoire diversity changes with age. To avoid experimental bias, donors of different ages were spread randomly across the sequencing lanes. The donors were divided into four age groups: young (average roughly 17 years), middle-aged (about 41), aged (approximately 62) and long-lived (about 84). For two donors (one aged 18 to 30 and one aged 80 or older), the study analyzed two additional independent replicas of 1 million unique cDNA reads from the same blood draw.

Receptor libraries were prepared by 5' RACE. Instrument used: Illumina HiSeq 2500. A second PCR of roughly 6 to 12 cycles was run with a J-beta primer mix and a sample-barcoded 5' primer. Each TCR beta cDNA molecule received a unique molecular identifier from a template-switch 5' adaptor carrying 12 random nucleotides. At least 2.5 million CDR3-containing paired-end reads were obtained from each sample. First-strand cDNA synthesis was performed from all RNA using the Mint cDNA synthesis kit, with priming by a TRBC-specific oligonucleotide. Following uracil-DNA glycosylase treatment, a first 18-cycle PCR with universal primers M1SS and BC2_uni_R was performed on all cDNA. From the authors' description of their analysis: For normalization, 1 million high-quality reads were randomly selected from each sample, with every read carrying a distinct molecular identifier. Reads with shared molecular identifiers were discarded instead of being binned into consensus sequences. MiTCR, set to a Q25 quality threshold and the strictest error-elimination algorithm, was used for CDR3 identification, clonotype clustering and error correction. A nonparametric unseen species model with Euler transformation was used to estimate a lower bound on total TCR beta diversity. Through fastp at Q25 and MiXCR, TCRdb rebuilt clones from the public reads, retaining in-frame beta chains. CDR3 protein sequences are deduplicated, and each keeps its most common genes and DNA. The V and J calls shown here were made by TCRdb, not taken from the authors' results. The sample table records about 1 million distinct CDR3 sequences; 35% to 55% of these occur just once. The ten most abundant clones make up under 20% of the sample.

Donors were around 37 systemically healthy Caucasian individuals from Russia aged roughly 6 to 90 years. Each donor gave 8 to 10 milliliters of peripheral blood, collected into EDTA-treated Vacutainer tubes. PBMCs were isolated by Ficoll-Paque density-gradient centrifugation, with at least 6.5 million obtained per sample. Total RNA, at least 6 micrograms per sample, was extracted from PBMCs with Trizol reagent. Naive CD45RAhigh/CD27high T cell percentages were measured by flow cytometry on a PBMC aliquot from every donor. The CDR3 numbers 17 residues from cysteine through phenylalanine. The entry retains the CDR3 DNA only, 51 bases that are in frame from base 1. Based on the germline V gene, the CDR1 and CDR2 sequences are MNHEY and SVGAGI. For this chain, trimming is 4 bases at the V end and 0 bases at the J end, and the number of junction bases without a gene match is 9. The study at large found these results: Observed TCR beta diversity per million T cells fell roughly linearly with age, and a significant reduction was already apparent by age about 38. Estimates of total diversity from one million sequenced T cells were regarded as lower bounds and underestimates. Because donor CMV infection status was unknown, age-related changes in expanded clonotypes were potentially confounded. Since profiling was done on bulk unsorted PBMCs, naive and antigen-experienced compartments could not be conclusively compared. Compared with the aged group, the long-lived group had more naive CD4+ T cells, fewer expanded clones and increased TCR diversity, a pattern suggesting age selection. Observed TCR beta diversity correlated strongly with the percentage of naive T cells measured by flow cytometry.

The chain was built from TRBV6-5 and TRBJ2-1; 7 bases in between match TRBD1. The clonotype comes from a woman aged 55-75 years in good health. Sequenced: blood. The DNA is as follows: TGTGCCAGCAGTTCCAAAGGGGGCGGAAGCTCCTACAATGAGCAGTTCTTC. Its product reads: CASSSKGGGSSYNEQFF.